The rows below give T cell receptor beta chains drawn from one sample of a study of T cells in Graves' hyperthyroidism and ophthalmopathy. TCRdb reprocessed the multiplex PCR reads via MiXCR and lists one record per CDR3 protein. The repertoire includes some 600,000 distinct CDR3 sequences, around 45% of them detected once, and just under 8.5% sits in the top ten. Sequencing input: peripheral blood or thyroid tissue (not recorded which). These receptors all stem from a woman aged 18-35 years with Graves' hyperthyroidism. The CDR3 runs from the conserved cysteine through the conserved F or W. Fields, in order: D gene, clone size, J gene, V gene, CDR3 DNA, CDR3 protein. The D gene is left open where the match is weak. A row's size may be missing; if present it is once, few, many or a size class.

TRBD2,few,TRBJ2-7,TRBV7-9,TGTGCCAGCAGCGTTCCGGGACTAGCCGGGTCAGGGCAGTACTTC,CASSVPGLAGSGQYF
NA,many,TRBJ1-5,TRBV7-2,TGTGCCAGCAGCTTAGTGACGAATCAGCCCCAGCATTTT,CASSLVTNQPQHF
TRBD1,few,TRBJ1-3,TRBV7-6,TGTGCCAGCAGCCCCTTCTCCTCCAAGGACAGGGGAGGAAACACCATATATTTT,CASSPFSSKDRGGNTIYF
TRBD1,NA,TRBJ2-7,TRBV20-1,TGCAGTGCTCAAAACCTCAGGGGGCAAAACTACGAGCAGTACTTC,CSAQNLRGQNYEQYF
NA,NA,TRBJ1-1,TRBV2,TGTGCCAGCGTGGATGGGGGGTTCACTGAAGCTTTCTTT,CASVDGGFTEAFF
TRBD1,NA,TRBJ1-1,TRBV29-1,TGCAGCGCTAGACAGGGGGGGGTAGTGACTGAAGCTTTCTTT,CSARQGGVVTEAFF
NA,NA,TRBJ2-1,TRBV24-1,TGTGCCACCAGTGACGGGGGACGGCGGGAGCAGTTCTTC,CATSDGGRREQFF
NA,few,TRBJ1-1,TRBV20-1,TGCAGTGGGCCGGGGAACACTGAAGCTTTCTTT,CSGPGNTEAFF
TRBD2,NA,TRBJ2-5,TRBV29-1,TGCAGCGCCGGAGCGGGAGTCGAGACCCAGTACTTC,CSAGAGVETQYF
NA,NA,TRBJ2-1,TRBV10-3,TGTGCCAGCGCGTTGTGGGCCCATGAGCAGTTCTTC,CASALWAHEQFF
NA,NA,TRBJ1-4,TRBV6-4,TGTGCCAGCAGTTACAGGGTCATGGATGAAAAACTGCTTTTT,CASSYRVMDEKLLF
NA,few,TRBJ1-2,TRBV2,TGTGCCAGCAGTGATTTAAGCCGAGAGCCTGGCTACACCTTC,CASSDLSREPGYTF
NA,NA,TRBJ1-5,TRBV2,TGTGCCAGGGGGATTAGCAATCAGCCCCAGCATTTT,CARGISNQPQHF
NA,NA,TRBJ1-6,TRBV7-2,TGCGCCAGCAGCCCAACCAGGGCAGATAATTCACCCCTCCACTTT,CASSPTRADNSPLHF
NA,few,TRBJ2-7,TRBV5-8,TGTGCCAGCAGCTTGGCGCCGGGAACCTACGAGCAGTACTTC,CASSLAPGTYEQYF
NA,NA,TRBJ1-6,TRBV10-3,TGTGCCATCACCGAAGGGACACAAAATTCACCCCTCCACTTT,CAITEGTQNSPLHF
NA,few,TRBJ2-3,TRBV20-1,TGCAGTGCTAGGCCCAGCGGCACAGATACGCAGTATTTT,CSARPSGTDTQYF
TRBD1,NA,TRBJ2-2,TRBV9,TGTGCCAGCAGCGTTTTGGGACAGGGCGACACCGGGGAGCTGTTTTTT,CASSVLGQGDTGELFF
NA,NA,TRBJ2-6,TRBV6-1,TGTGCCAGCAGTGATGGTTACTCTGGGGCCAACGTCCTGACTTTC,CASSDGYSGANVLTF
NA,NA,TRBJ1-2,TRBV6-5,TGTGCCAGCACCCCGGACGCAGGGACACCGTATGGCTACACCTTC,CASTPDAGTPYGYTF
NA,NA,TRBJ2-5,TRBV7-8,TGTGCCAGCAGCCAAGATACTAGCCAAGAGACCCAGTACTTC,CASSQDTSQETQYF
NA,NA,TRBJ2-7,TRBV20-1,TGCAGTGCTAGATGGCGCGGGGCCCTTCTGAGTCAGTACTTC,CSARWRGALLSQYF
NA,once,TRBJ1-3,TRBV11-3,TGTGCCAGTGGGCGCATCTCTGGAAACACCATATATTTT,CASGRISGNTIYF
TRBD2,NA,TRBJ2-7,TRBV29-1,TGCAGTGCCAGGAGGGCGGGGGAATCCTACGAGCAGTACTTC,CSARRAGESYEQYF
NA,many,TRBJ2-7,TRBV10-3,TGTGCCATCAGTGATCAACAGGGCTACGAGCAGTACTTC,CAISDQQGYEQYF
TRBD1,once,TRBJ1-1,TRBV25-1,TGTGCCAGCACCAGGAGGGACAGGGGTGGCACTGAAGCTTTCTTT,CASTRRDRGGTEAFF
TRBD2,many,TRBJ2-7,TRBV7-2,TGTGCCAGCAGCCCCACGGGACTAGCGGGAGTCTACGAGCAGTACTTC,CASSPTGLAGVYEQYF
TRBD1,NA,TRBJ1-4,TRBV6-1,TGTGCCAGCAGTACGACAGGGGGCGGGACAACTAATGAAAAACTGTTTTTT,CASSTTGGGTTNEKLFF
NA,NA,TRBJ1-2,TRBV7-3,TGTGCCAGCAGCTTAAGGGCGGGGGGGGCCCCATCTGGCTACACCTTC,CASSLRAGGAPSGYTF
NA,many,TRBJ1-4,TRBV7-2,TGTGCCAGCAGCTTATCAGGAAGAGAAAAACTGTTTTTT,CASSLSGREKLFF
TRBD1,NA,TRBJ1-2,TRBV29-1,TGCAGCGTTGATCCGGGACAGGGATATGGCTACACCTTC,CSVDPGQGYGYTF
TRBD2,many,TRBJ2-5,TRBV7-9,TGTGCCAGCAGATTAGCGGGGCCTTTGGAGACCCAGTACTTC,CASRLAGPLETQYF
NA,NA,TRBJ2-7,TRBV7-2,TGTGCCAGCAGCAGTGGGATGAGCTCCTACGAGCAGTACTTC,CASSSGMSSYEQYF
NA,NA,TRBJ1-1,TRBV10-3,TGTGCCATCAGTGAGGGGGCGGGGACTGAAGCTTTCTTT,CAISEGAGTEAFF
TRBD2,NA,TRBJ2-7,TRBV20-1,TGCAGTGCTAGTCCCGTAGCGGGAGTCTCCTACGAGCAGTACTTC,CSASPVAGVSYEQYF
NA,NA,TRBJ2-6,TRBV7-9,TGTGCCAGCATCGGGGCTACTGGGGCCAACGTCCTGACTTTC,CASIGATGANVLTF
NA,NA,TRBJ1-2,TRBV10-3,TGTGCCATCAGTGCGACAGAGAACTATGGCTACACCTTC,CAISATENYGYTF
TRBD1,NA,TRBJ1-2,TRBV20-1,TGCAGTGCTAGATCCGGGACAGCTAACTATGGCTACACCTTC,CSARSGTANYGYTF
NA,few,TRBJ2-7,TRBV19,TGTGTCGTGAGGGGGGATCGCCCCTACGAGCAGTACTTC,CVVRGDRPYEQYF
NA,NA,TRBJ1-1,TRBV9,TGTGCCAGGAGCGTACTGGACAGTATGAACACTGAAGCTTTCTTT,CARSVLDSMNTEAFF
NA,NA,TRBJ1-5,TRBV19,TGTGCCAGCAGTTTAGACCAGATGGAGCCCCAGCATTTT,CASSLDQMEPQHF
TRBD1,NA,TRBJ2-7,TRBV2,TGTGCCAGCAGCCCCAGGGGGTTAGATCAGCAGTACTTC,CASSPRGLDQQYF
NA,NA,TRBJ1-1,TRBV2,TGTGCCAAGACGGACAGTTTATCCCCTGAAGCTTTCTTT,CAKTDSLSPEAFF
NA,NA,TRBJ1-5,TRBV12-3/TRBV12-4,TGTGCCAGCAGCTCAGGGTCCGAGCCCCAGCATTTT,CASSSGSEPQHF
NA,NA,TRBJ2-7,TRBV15,TGTGCCACCAGCAGAGCTGGAGGGGAGCAGTACTTC,CATSRAGGEQYF
TRBD1,NA,TRBJ1-1,TRBV20-1,TGCAGTGAAGCGGGTCAGGGGGTTGATGTTGGCACTGAAGCTTTCTTT,CSEAGQGVDVGTEAFF